Each of the 25 T cell receptor beta chains below was sequenced from the same sample in a study of beta chain features in type 1 diabetes. The study reverse transcribed the entire isolated RNA, so it sequenced expressed TCRB transcripts. Repertoires were generated with immunoSEQ multiplex PCR, while TCRdb's copy carries only in-frame clones and drops some. The sample records 250,000 to 400,000 clones, 14% being singletons. Sequenced sample: central memory CD4+ T cells from blood. These receptors came from a man aged 30 to 45 in good health.

This chain connects TRBV6-6 to TRBJ2-4; 8 bases are a match to TRBD2. The germline V gene has CDR1 MNHNY and CDR2 SVGAGI (reference sequence). The CDR3 spans 16 residues. J lost 7 bases, V lost 7 bases, and 15 bases had no gene match. CDR3 DNA sequence: TGTGCCAGCAATGTAGGCCGGGGGGGCGGAGGGAACATTCAGTACTTC. As protein: CASNVGRGGGGNIQYF.

The J gene is TRBJ2-7, the V gene TRBV6-5; D is uncertain. CDR1 and CDR2 (germline): MNHEY, SVGAGI. The CDR3 sequence is 10 residues long. The V end was cut by 8 bases, the J end by 2 bases, with 4 bases between. The DNA for the CDR3 is TGTGCCAGCGGGCCCTACGAGCAGTACTTC. Its protein product is CASGPYEQYF.

In regard to this clone: At the DNA level, this CDR3 is encoded by other sequences in the same sample as well. V gene TRBV6-5 combines with J gene TRBJ1-5; a possible D gene is TRBD1 (5 bases). The CDR3 length is 13 residues. Germline V lookup: CDR1 MNHEY, CDR2 SVGAGI. Trimming removed 6 bases at V and 3 bases at J, with 9 bases between. DNA for the CDR3: TGTGCCAGCAGACAGGTGAACAATCAGCCCCAGCATTTT. It codes for CASRQVNNQPQHF.

The gene calls are TRBV4-3 and TRBJ2-7; D could derive from TRBD1 or TRBD2 (5 bases each). The germline gives CDR1 LGHNA, CDR2 YSLEER. V lost 4 bases, J lost 2 bases, and 15 bases lay in between. The CDR3 covers 15 residues. CDR3 in DNA: TGCGCCAGCAGCCTCGACCGGGACGTAACCTACGAGCAGTACTTC. Its translation: CASSLDRDVTYEQYF.

This clone came up a few times. This may stem from a read error, because a much larger clone lies one nucleotide away. Distinct nucleotide sequences in the sample also encode this CDR3. The genes are TRBV7-8 and TRBJ1-1, with a possible D match to TRBD1 (6 bases). Germline-derived CDR1 and CDR2 are SGHVS and FQNEAQ. The CDR3 is made up of 14 amino acids. V gave up 1 base and J gave up 1 base, with 7 bases separating them. The CDR3 protein is CASSLGTANTEAFF. CDR3 nucleotides: TGTGCCAGCAGCTTAGGGACAGCGAACACTGAAGCTTTCTTT.

This clone has only a few counts. The chain recombines TRBV6-1 with TRBJ2-7; D is perhaps TRBD1 (6 bases). Germline loops: CDR1 MNHNS, CDR2 SASEGT. Trimming cost V 6 bases and J 2 bases, with 17 bases left between them. The CDR3 extends over 15 amino acids. CDR3 nucleotides: TGTGCCAGCAGACAAGACAGGCTCATGACCTACGAGCAGTACGTC. This translates into CASRQDRLMTYEQYV.

The rearrangement links TRBV29-1 to TRBJ2-1, with 7 bases aligning to TRBD1. There are 15 residues in the CDR3. J lost 3 bases, V lost 6 bases, and 11 bases had no gene match. Germline CDR1 SQVTM, CDR2 ANQGSEA. The CDR3 DNA is TGCAGCGTCACCCTCCCGGGACAGATCTACAATGAGCAGTTCTTC. Translating gives CSVTLPGQIYNEQFF.

The table lists this clone with many counts. The CDR3 sequence is CASSTEGRADTQYF. In DNA form, the CDR3 reads TGTGCCAGCAGTACGGAGGGCCGGGCAGATACGCAGTATTTT. The chain has TRBV7-2 and TRBJ2-3, with D perhaps matching TRBD2 (6 bases). CDR3 length: 14 residues. Trimming pared 6 bases from V and 4 bases from J, leaving 14 bases between. Germline assignment: CDR1 SGHTA and CDR2 FQGNSA.

There are a few counts of this clone. V usage is TRBV25-1 and J usage is TRBJ2-5, with D possibly being TRBD1 (6 bases). TRBJ2-7 matches the DNA end more closely, so the J call is doubtful. CDR1 and CDR2 (germline): MGHDK, SYGVNS. The CDR3 is made up of 13 amino acids. CDR3 loop: CASRAGASYEQYF. Here the CDR3 DNA reads TGTGCCAGCAGGGCAGGGGCCTCCTACGAGCAGTACTTC.

This clone has a count of ten or more. The chain uses TRBV7-9 and TRBJ2-7; no firm D call. V was shortened by 5 bases and J by 5 bases, with 16 bases between the two germline ends. Germline V gene lookup returns CDR1 SEHNR and CDR2 FQNEAQ (reference sequence). The CDR3 loop spans 14 amino acids. CDR3 in DNA: TGTGCCAGCAGCCCTATCGGTAGGGTGGACGAGCAGTACGTC. Encoded protein: CASSPIGRVDEQYV.

This sequence joins TRBV15 and TRBJ2-7; 9 bases align to TRBD1. Germline V lookup: CDR1 LNHNV, CDR2 YYDKDF (reference sequence). This CDR3 is 16 amino acids long. V dropped 0 bases and J dropped 1; count of bases not matched to a gene: 4. CDR3 sequence: CATSREPGTGSYEQYF. CDR3 DNA: TGTGCCACCAGCAGAGAACCCGGGACAGGGTCCTACGAGCAGTACTTC.

The chain carries TRBV5-5 and TRBJ2-5; a possible D gene is TRBD2 (5 bases). The CDR3 loop spans 15 amino acids. CDR1 SGHKS and CDR2 YYEKEE come from the germline V gene (reference sequence). V lost 4 bases to trimming and J lost 4 bases, with 17 bases between them. The CDR3 DNA reads as TGTGCCAGCAGCCCGGTCCGGGGTGATTTAGAGACCCAGTACTTC. It yields the protein CASSPVRGDLETQYF.

The chain uses TRBV11-3 and TRBJ2-7; perhaps TRBD1 as D (5 bases). The CDR3 consists of 16 residues. The germline V and J ends were trimmed by 0 bases and 3 bases, with 15 bases remaining between them. The V gene's germline CDR1 is SGHNT and CDR2 YENEEA. CDR3 region: CASSLEGRAAYYEQYV. CDR3 bases: TGTGCCAGCAGCTTAGAAGGCAGGGCTGCATACTACGAGCAGTACGTC.

The chain carries TRBV7-3 and TRBJ2-1, with D possibly TRBD1 on 6 matching bases. V was cut by 6 bases and J by 6 bases, with 12 bases left in between. This CDR3 has 13 amino acids. From germline, CDR1 is SGHTA and CDR2 FQGTGA. CDR3: CASSLIRGNEQFF. The DNA for the CDR3 is TGTGCCAGCAGTCTAATCAGGGGCAATGAGCAGTTCTTC.

The J gene is TRBJ2-7, the V gene TRBV11-2; weak D call: TRBD2 (6 bases). Per germline, CDR1 SGHAT and CDR2 FQNNGV. The V end was cut by 5 bases, the J end by 3 bases, with 17 bases between. The CDR3 contains 15 residues. As DNA, the CDR3 is TGTGCCAGCAGCAACACCTCGGGGAGGTTCTACGAGCAGTACTTC. Protein sequence: CASSNTSGRFYEQYF.

This clone showed up just a few times. The chain is built from TRBV6-6 and TRBJ2-7; 10 bases align to TRBD1. Germline loops: CDR1 MNHNY, CDR2 SVGAGI (reference sequence). The CDR3 totals 16 residues. Trimming took 1 base from V and 2 from J; bases not matched to a gene: 5. In nucleotides, the CDR3 is TGTGCCAGCAGTTACTTACCGGGACAGGGGACCTACGAGCAGTACTTC. As protein: CASSYLPGQGTYEQYF.

Only a few counts were recorded for this clone. The rearrangement joins TRBV11-2 to TRBJ2-3; no firm D call. Deletions cut 2 bases from V and 2 bases from J, with 8 bases between. The CDR3 loop spans 14 amino acids. CDR1 SGHAT and CDR2 FQNNGV come from the germline V gene. CDR3 protein: CASSLHRNTDTQYF. In DNA, the CDR3 is TGTGCCAGCAGCTTACATAGAAACACAGATACGCAGTATTTT.

This clone was found a few times. The chain combines TRBV2 with TRBJ1-1, with TRBD1 identical over 8 bases. Trimming cost V 2 bases and J 4 bases; bases outside gene matches: 12. Germline V lookup: CDR1 SNHLY, CDR2 FYNNEI. The CDR3 totals 17 residues. The CDR3 region has the DNA TGTGCCAGCAGTGAACTCAGGACAGGGTATGATGGCACTGAAGCTTTCTTT. Translating it yields CASSELRTGYDGTEAFF.

On this clone itself: A far larger clone is one nucleotide away, so this likely arose from a read error. The chain joins TRBV11-3 to TRBJ2-3; tentative D call: TRBD1 (6 bases). With 5 bases removed from V and 2 bases from J, the gap between germline ends came to 8 bases. Germline V CDR1 and CDR2: SGHNT, YENEEA. The CDR3 has 13 residues. In DNA form, the CDR3 reads TGTGCCAGCAGCGGACAGATCACAGATACGCAGTATTTT. The encoded protein is CASSGQITDTQYF.

This clone was detected a few times. Different DNA sequences within this sample yield the same CDR3. The chain's CDR3 is CASTSGQETQYF. In DNA, the CDR3 is TGTGCCAGCACTTCAGGGCAAGAGACCCAGTACTTC. This chain joins TRBV7-2 and TRBJ2-5; tentatively, D is TRBD1 (5 bases). The V gene's germline CDR1 is SGHTA and CDR2 FQGNSA. The CDR3 covers 12 residues. V was cut by 7 bases and J by 2 bases, with 8 bases left in between.

This clone has only a few counts. V usage is TRBV23-1 and J usage is TRBJ1-2; D remains unclear. TRBV23-1 is filed as an ORF, its function uncertain. The CDR3 totals 15 residues. V lost 4 bases to trimming and J lost 4 bases, with 16 bases between them. The chain's CDR3 is CASSLCHLVFYGYTF. The CDR3 region has the DNA TGCGCCAGCAGTCTCTGCCACCTTGTATTCTATGGCTACACCTTC.

V gene TRBV19 combines with J gene TRBJ2-2, with 8 nucleotides matching TRBD1. This CDR3 has 11 residues. In germline, CDR1 is LNHDA, CDR2 SQIVND (reference sequence). CDR3 nucleotides: TGTGCGACAGGGGAAACCGGGGAGCTGTTTTTT. Translating it yields CATGETGELFF.

The V and J genes are TRBV11-2 and TRBJ1-1, with D maybe TRBD1 (6 bases). The CDR3 runs 13 residues. V was clipped by 7 bases and J by 5 bases, with 14 bases between them. Germline loops: CDR1 SGHAT, CDR2 FQNNGV. The CDR3 here is CASTKYRDTEAFF. CDR3 bases: TGTGCCAGCACCAAATACAGGGATACTGAAGCTTTCTTT.

This chain uses TRBV27 with TRBJ2-1; TRBD2 aligns across 15 bases. Trimming removed 7 bases from V and 4 bases from J; junction bases left unmatched: 14. Germline CDR1 reads MNHEY; CDR2 reads SMNVEV (reference sequence). CDR3 length equals 19 residues. The CDR3 reads CASNTIGLAGGRIYNEQFF. CDR3 in DNA: TGTGCCAGCAATACCATTGGACTAGCGGGGGGGCGGATATACAATGAGCAGTTCTTC.

V and J are TRBV7-2 and TRBJ1-1; a possible D gene is TRBD1 (5 bases). The CDR3 has 13 residues. V dropped 4 bases and J dropped 3 bases, with 9 bases sitting between them. Germline values: CDR1 SGHTA, CDR2 FQGNSA. This CDR3 reads CASSSSRDTEAFF. In DNA form, the CDR3 reads TGTGCCAGCAGCTCATCCAGGGACACTGAAGCTTTCTTT.